This T cell receptor (beta chain) was captured by sequencing in a study of human T cells and chemical hapten exposure (dated by TCRdb to about 2021). Regarding the complete study: For sensitization, 2% DPC in acetone was applied to a 2 cm by 2 cm area of upper inner arm skin. Libraries were pooled for sequencing, and variation in per-sample TCR yields was attributed mainly to small differences in library volumes within the pool. Throughout the study period of approximately 23 weeks, patients also received therapeutic DPC doses to the scalp every week. Approximately 28 alopecia patients provided blood for TCR sequencing at one to four time points (pre-sensitization, 2, 6 and 24 weeks). Patient blood was sampled pre-sensitization (week 0) and at 2, 6 and about 24 weeks after DPC sensitization. Patch tests used Finn chambers with 0.01% DPC on the upper back, scored after 6 days by International Contact Dermatitis Research Group standards. This study followed changes in the peripheral blood TCR repertoire in vivo during primary and secondary sensitization of alopecia patients to the hapten diphenylcyclopropenone (DPC). Alopecia areata with under or over 50% scalp involvement, alopecia totalis and alopecia universalis were represented in the patient cohort, which was mostly female. Paper-wide results and their limitations: Repeated subsampling changed both the strength of the expansion versus patch-test correlation and the threshold at which the correlation became significant. Expanded TCRs formed significantly more large CDR3 similarity clusters than pre-sensitization or healthy control sets, consistent with antigen-driven responses. Alopecia, a presumed autoimmune disease, was present in all patients, so the immune response of the patients might differ from that of healthy individuals. DPC sensitization did not change how many TCRs were above 1 in 1000 frequency, and no evidence was found of alterations in global repertoire structure. A positive correlation was found between the number of PT1 expanded TCRs and patch test score, with significance reached at thresholds 8, 16 and 32 but not 4.

Receptor libraries were prepared by RACE. The sequencer listed for this sample is NextSeq 500. Library preparation attached unique molecular identifiers to individual cDNA molecules for quantitative, reproducible TCR counting. For every blood RNA sample, sequencing covered both the TCR alpha and TCR beta chains. The authors processed their data as follows. The median number of TCRs per sample was some 100,000, ranging from about 23,224 to 690,600. V, J and CDR3 annotation of the TCR reads was carried out using the Decombinator software suite. For the PS versus PT1 abundance plots, all samples were subsampled to the same number of TCRs (28,000). Expanded TCRs were defined as absent before sensitization and observed at least eight times at the 2-week time point. The public sequencing data were trimmed at Q25 with fastp and processed into clonotypes with MiXCR by TCRdb, which kept only in-frame beta chains. Here each entry gathers all rows of one CDR3 protein and keeps the most common genes and DNA. The V and J calls, along with clone size, are taken from TCRdb and not from the paper's own processing. The sample has some 100,000 distinct CDR3 sequences on record, about a tenth of them singletons. Around 3% of the sample lies in the top ten.

This clonotype was counted only a few times. Its antigen remains unidentified. Base qualities are missing; no much larger clone stands one base away. The CDR3 sequence holds 17 residues, the cysteine and phenylalanine included. Solely the CDR3 DNA is kept, with 51 bases framed from the first base. Taken from the germline V gene, the CDR1 and CDR2 loops are LGHNA and YNFKEQ. Germline trimming amounts to 0 bases on V and 1 base on J, with 5 as the count of junction bases outside the gene matches. What the time point label conveys for this sample: patch test 2, 6 weeks after DPC sensitization. The treatment or condition label for this specimen denotes: therapeutic diphenylcyclopropenone sensitization with weekly scalp DPC. Blood at each patch-test visit was drawn before the patch test was applied. Eligible patients were aged 18 to 70, diagnosed with alopecia, deemed suitable for DPC therapy, and excluded if pregnant. Total RNA was extracted from unfractionated whole blood that had been collected in Tempus Blood RNA tubes.

This sample comprised whole blood, obtained in connection with sensitization to the hapten diphenylcyclopropenone (DPC). In this chain, TRBV4-2 is recombined with TRBJ2-1; TRBD2 matches 8 bases in the middle. The TCR was taken from a woman between 40 and 50 years old with alopecia areata. Some clones in this sample may be carry-over from other donors' samples. The CDR3 region has the sequence CASSQDRASGSYNEQFF. The DNA sequence is as follows: TGTGCCAGCAGCCAAGATAGGGCTAGCGGGTCCTACAATGAGCAGTTCTTC.